The 3 T cell receptor beta chains given below trace back to one sample, sequenced in a study of blood T cell repertoires in COVID-19. Profiling relied on immunoSEQ multiplex PCR, and the TCRdb table lists in-frame clones only, not all of them. The sample consists of 650,000 to 800,000 clones, 90% of them appearing once. Material for sequencing was peripheral blood. The source is a woman aged 18 to 35 with acute or convalescent COVID-19.

This chain joins TRBV6-1 and TRBJ2-7, with 7 bases matching TRBD1. Looked up from germline, CDR1 is MNHNS and CDR2 is SASEGT. V was clipped by 3 bases and J by 9 bases; unmatched bases: 14. The length of the CDR3 is 15 residues. CDR3 protein: CASSDRTGSVNGQYF. The CDR3 bases are TGTGCCAGCAGTGATCGGACAGGTTCCGTTAACGGGCAGTACTTC.

The V gene is TRBV6-5, the J gene TRBJ2-4, with a possible D match to TRBD1 (5 bases). Germline CDR1 MNHEY, CDR2 SVGAGI. This CDR3 region has 15 residues. Trimming stripped 0 bases from V and 4 bases from J, with 10 bases between. The CDR3 sequence is CASSYSIQGKNIQYF. CDR3 in DNA: TGTGCCAGCAGTTACTCCATCCAGGGTAAAAACATTCAGTACTTC.

The chain joins TRBV2 to TRBJ1-4; a weak D match, TRBD1 (5 bases). The CDR3 is 15 residues long. The ends were cut back, 6 bases at V and 5 bases at J, with 16 bases in the middle. CDR1 and CDR2 from the germline V gene are SNHLY and FYNNEI. The CDR3 region has the DNA TGTGCCAGCAGCCCCGCGGGGGGGAGAAATGAAAAACTGTTTTTT. Its translation is CASSPAGGRNEKLFF.